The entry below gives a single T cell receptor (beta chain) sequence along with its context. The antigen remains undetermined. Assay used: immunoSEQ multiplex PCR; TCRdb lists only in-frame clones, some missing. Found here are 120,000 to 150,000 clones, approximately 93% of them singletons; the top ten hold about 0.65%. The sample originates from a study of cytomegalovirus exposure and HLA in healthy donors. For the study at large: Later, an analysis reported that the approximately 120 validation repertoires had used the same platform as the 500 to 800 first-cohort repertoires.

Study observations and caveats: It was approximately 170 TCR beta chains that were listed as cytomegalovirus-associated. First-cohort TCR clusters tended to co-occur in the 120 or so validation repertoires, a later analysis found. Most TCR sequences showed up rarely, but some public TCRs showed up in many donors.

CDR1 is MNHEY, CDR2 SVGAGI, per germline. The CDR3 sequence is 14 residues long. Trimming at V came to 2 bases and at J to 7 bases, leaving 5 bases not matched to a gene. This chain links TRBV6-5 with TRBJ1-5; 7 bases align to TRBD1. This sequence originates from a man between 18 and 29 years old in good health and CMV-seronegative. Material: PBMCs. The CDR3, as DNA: TGTGCCAGCAGTTACGCAACAGGGGCCCAGCCCCAGCATTTT. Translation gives CASSYATGAQPQHF.